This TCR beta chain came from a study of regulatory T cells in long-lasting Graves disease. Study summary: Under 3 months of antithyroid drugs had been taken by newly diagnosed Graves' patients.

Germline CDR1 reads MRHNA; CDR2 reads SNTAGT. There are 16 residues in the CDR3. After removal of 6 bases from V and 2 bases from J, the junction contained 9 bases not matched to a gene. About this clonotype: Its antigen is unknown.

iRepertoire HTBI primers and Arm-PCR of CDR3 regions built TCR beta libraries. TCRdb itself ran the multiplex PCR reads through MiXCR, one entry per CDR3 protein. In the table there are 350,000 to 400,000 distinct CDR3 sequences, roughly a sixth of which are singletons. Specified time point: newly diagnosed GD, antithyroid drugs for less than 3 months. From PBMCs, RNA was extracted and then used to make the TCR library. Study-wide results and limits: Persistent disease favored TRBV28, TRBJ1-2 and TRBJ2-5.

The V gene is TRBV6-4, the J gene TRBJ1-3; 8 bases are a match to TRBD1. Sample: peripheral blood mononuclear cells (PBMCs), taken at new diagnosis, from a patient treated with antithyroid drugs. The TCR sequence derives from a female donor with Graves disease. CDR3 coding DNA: TGTGCCAGCAGAGGACAGGGAGCCCCTCCTGGAAACACCATATATTTT. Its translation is CASRGQGAPPGNTIYF.